Below are 26 T cell receptor beta chains sequenced from a single sample in a study of CD8 T cells in ankylosing spondylitis (dated by TCRdb to 2017 to 2019). Findings and caveats that apply to the study as a whole: Blood from ankylosing spondylitis patients appeared to be characterized by a TCR beta motif composed of under 10 highly homologous amino acid variants.

These receptors' antigens are unknown. Preparation of the library involved 5' RACE. These reads were obtained on an Illumina HiSeq 2500. TCRdb trimmed public reads at Q25 via fastp, called clones via MiXCR and kept in-frame beta chains. Rows with one shared CDR3 protein collapse into an entry with the most common genes and DNA. The sample has 75,000 to 95,000 distinct CDR3 sequences on record, more than 8.5% of them singletons. Clones ranked in the top ten supply about a third of the sample. The sequenced material came from blood, either unsorted or a sorted T cell fraction (not recorded which). These receptors were obtained from a male donor with ankylosing spondylitis.

In its sample, this clonotype was seen a few times. V gene TRBV15 combines with J gene TRBJ2-7; TRBD1 aligns across 9 bases. Germline V gene data show CDR1 as LNHNV and CDR2 as YYDKDF (reference sequence). The CDR3 spans 14 residues. J lost 4 bases, V lost 5 bases, and 6 bases had no gene match. The DNA for the CDR3 is TGTGCCACCAGCCCTGGACAGGGGATGTACGAGCAGTACTTC. Amino acid sequence: CATSPGQGMYEQYF.

This clonotype was recorded a few times. The CDR3 DNA reads as TGTGCCAGCAGTGAAAGCCCCTCCTACGAGCAGTACGTC. Translation: CASSESPSYEQYV. J is TRBJ2-7 and V is TRBV6-1; D is undetermined. There are 13 residues in the CDR3. Germline loops: CDR1 MNHNS, CDR2 SASEGT. Trimming stripped 2 bases from V and 0 bases from J, with 5 bases between.

This clonotype appeared a few times. In nucleotides, the CDR3 is TGCGCCACCATCGACGGGTCGCAGAACACTGAAGCTTTCTTT. Translating gives CATIDGSQNTEAFF. This rearrangement joins TRBV10-2 to TRBJ1-1; D gene uncertain. The CDR3 extends over 14 amino acids. From germline, CDR1 is WSHSY and CDR2 SAAADI. The ends were cut back, 10 bases at V and 1 base at J, with 16 bases in the middle.

This clonotype appeared a few times. V gene TRBV28 combines with J gene TRBJ2-3; no firm D call. This CDR3 is built from 15 residues. V lost 5 bases, J lost 0 bases, and 12 bases lay in between. Germline-derived CDR1 and CDR2 are MDHEN and SYDVKM. Here the CDR3 reads CASSLTRLSTDTQYF. The CDR3 nucleotides read TGTGCCAGCAGTCTAACCCGATTGAGCACAGATACGCAGTATTTT. Full variable domain (rest looked up from reference TRBV28 and TRBJ2-3): DVKVTQSSRYLVKRTGEKVFLECVQDMDHENMFWYRQDPGLGLRLIYFSYDVKMKEKGDIPEGYSVSREKKERFSLILESASTNQTSMYLCASSLTRLSTDTQYFGPGTRLTVL.

This clonotype has just a few counts. At one of its ends the junction is not consistent with the germline gene, which may arise from a read error. V gene TRBV29-1 combines with J gene TRBJ2-1, with a weak D call TRBD2 (6 bases). The length of the CDR3 is 12 residues. Germline loops: CDR1 SQVTM, CDR2 ANQGSEA. The CDR3 protein is CSFEGLQNEQFF. The CDR3 DNA is TGCAGCTTTGAGGGACTCCAAAATGAGCAGTTCTTC.

The rearrangement joins TRBV7-8 to TRBJ2-6; 14 nucleotides agree with TRBD2. V trimming: 2 bases; J trimming: 4 bases; junction bases outside the gene matches: 4. Germline loops: CDR1 SGHVS, CDR2 FQNEAQ. This CDR3 contains 18 residues. The CDR3: CASSLRLAGGLGANVLTF. CDR3 nucleotides: TGTGCCAGCAGCTTACGACTAGCGGGAGGGCTGGGGGCCAACGTCCTGACTTTC.

This clonotype was seen a few times. V is TRBV6-2 or TRBV6-3 and J is TRBJ2-4; D gene ambiguous. Germline V gene data show CDR1 as MNHEY and CDR2 as SVGEGT. There are 15 residues in the CDR3. The V end was cut by 4 bases, the J end by 8 bases, with 18 bases between. CDR3 amino acids: CASSSPGLLQDIQYF. As DNA, the CDR3 is TGTGCCAGCAGTTCCCCGGGCCTCCTGCAGGACATTCAGTACTTC.

The gene calls are TRBV7-8 and TRBJ1-3; D possibly corresponds to TRBD1 (6 bases). Trimming removed 1 base from V and 2 bases from J, with 18 bases in between. Germline CDR1 and CDR2: SGHVS and FQNEAQ. The CDR3 runs to 18 residues. CDR3: CASSLVGRGRSPGNTIYF. Written as DNA, the CDR3 is TGTGCCAGCAGCTTAGTTGGTCGGGGGCGCTCTCCTGGAAACACCATATATTTT.

This chain uses TRBV30 with TRBJ2-1; 7 bases fit TRBD2. The junction had 7 bases not matched to a gene; V was cut back by 7 bases and J by 1 base. The germline V gene has CDR1 GTSNPN and CDR2 SVGIG (reference sequence). CDR3 length: 14 residues. CDR3 sequence reads: CASFDGRSYNEQFF. DNA of the CDR3: TGTGCCTCGTTCGACGGGAGGTCCTACAATGAGCAGTTCTTC.

This clonotype occurred many times. The chain links TRBV27 to TRBJ1-5; D remains ambiguous. Deletions cut 3 bases from V and 6 bases from J, with 12 bases between. This CDR3 spans 14 amino acids. Germline lookup yields CDR1 MNHEY and CDR2 SMNVEV (reference sequence). The CDR3 DNA reads as TGTGCCAGCAGTTTTGAGGGTTCGGGTCAGCCCCAGCATTTT. It yields the protein CASSFEGSGQPQHF.

The sample holds a few counts of this clonotype. The V and J genes are TRBV6-4 and TRBJ1-1; weak D call: TRBD1 (5 bases). CDR3 length: 16 residues. Germline V gene data show CDR1 as MRHNA and CDR2 as SNTAGT. Trimming cost V 7 bases and J 0 bases, with 18 bases left between them. The CDR3 loop reads CASTLRGPPMNTEAFF. As DNA, the CDR3 is TGTGCCAGCACCTTGAGGGGCCCCCCTATGAACACTGAAGCTTTCTTT.

This clonotype was observed at least ten times. The chain has TRBV7-9 and TRBJ2-1; possibly TRBD1 for D (6 bases). There are 17 residues in the CDR3. V shed 5 bases and J shed 3 bases, with 20 bases lying between them. From germline, CDR1 is SEHNR and CDR2 FQNEAQ (reference sequence). CDR3 coding DNA: TGTGCCAGCAGCACCCGCCCAGGGGACCAGTACTACAATGAGCAGTTCTTC. Encoded protein: CASSTRPGDQYYNEQFF.

This clonotype was counted at least ten times. The chain couples TRBV20-1 to TRBJ1-6; 7 bases line up with TRBD1. Germline V gene sequence: CDR1 DFQATT, CDR2 SNEGSKA (reference sequence). The J segment lost 8 bases and the V segment lost 8 bases, leaving 12 bases of the junction unmatched. CDR3 length equals 14 residues. In nucleotides, the CDR3 is TGCAGTCCCTCAACCGGGACAGACTATTCACCCCTCCACTTT. This encodes CSPSTGTDYSPLHF.

This clonotype was seen ten or more times. This chain connects TRBV9 to TRBJ1-5, with TRBD1 as a possible D gene (6 bases). The V end lost 0 bases, the J end lost 5 bases, and 9 bases lay between the germline ends. Per the germline V gene, CDR1 is SGDLS and CDR2 is YYNGEE. CDR3 length: 14 amino acids. The DNA of the CDR3 is TGTGCCAGCAGCGTAGGGGGGGCCCATCAGCCCCAGCATTTT. Amino acids: CASSVGGAHQPQHF.

The table lists this clonotype with a few counts. This chain links TRBV5-6 with TRBJ2-7, with D possibly being TRBD2 (7 bases). This CDR3 is built from 14 residues. The germline gives CDR1 SGHDT, CDR2 YYEEEE. The ends were cut back, 7 bases at V and 7 bases at J, with 21 bases in the middle. The CDR3 loop is CASSLGGAPSEQYF. The CDR3 DNA reads as TGTGCCAGCTCCTTAGGGGGGGCTCCTTCTGAGCAGTACTTC.

This clonotype has ten or more counts. The V gene is TRBV4-2, the J gene TRBJ2-3, with TRBD2 identical over 8 bases. CDR1 and CDR2 (germline): LGHNA, YNFKEQ. V lost 0 bases and J lost 2; bases outside the gene matches: 16. This CDR3 comprises 20 residues. CDR3 sequence (DNA): TGTGCCAGCAGCCAAGATCTGCCCCCACTAGCGGAGGGAATCACAGATACGCAGTATTTT. The encoded protein is CASSQDLPPLAEGITDTQYF.

The chain links TRBV12-3 or TRBV12-4 to TRBJ1-6, with no clear D. V dropped 1 base and J dropped 7 bases, with 8 bases sitting between them. This CDR3 spans 14 amino acids. CDR3 loop: CASSLVPGNSPLHF. The CDR3 nucleotides are TGTGCCAGCAGTTTAGTTCCCGGGAATTCACCCCTCCACTTT.

The V and J genes are TRBV10-2 and TRBJ1-5; D remains unclear. Germline V gene data show CDR1 as WSHSY and CDR2 as SAAADI. V was cut by 4 bases and J by 4 bases, with 8 bases left in between. The CDR3 consists of 13 residues. CDR3 protein: CASSGWGNQPQHF. CDR3 DNA: TGCGCCAGCAGTGGTTGGGGAAATCAGCCCCAGCATTTT.

CDR3 sequence reads: CASSGTGFDNEQFF. Here the CDR3 DNA reads TGTGCCAGCAGCGGGACAGGGTTTGACAATGAGCAGTTCTTC. The chain has TRBV12-3 or TRBV12-4 and TRBJ2-1; 9 bases align to TRBD1. This CDR3 spans 14 amino acids. After removal of 6 bases from V and 5 bases from J, the junction contained 5 bases not matched to a gene.

This rearrangement joins TRBV10-3 to TRBJ2-1; 14 bases line up with TRBD2. Germline V gene data show CDR1 as ENHRY and CDR2 as SYGVKD. V was clipped by 4 bases and J by 0 bases; unmatched bases: 14. The CDR3 totals 21 residues. The CDR3, as DNA: TGTGCCATCAGTGCGCCAGAACCGGGACTAGCGGGAGATCACTCCTACAATGAGCAGTTCTTC. Encoded protein: CAISAPEPGLAGDHSYNEQFF.

This clonotype was detected many times. DNA of the CDR3: TGTGCCAGCAGTCCCTCGGGTTATCAGCCCCAGCATTTT. Its translation: CASSPSGYQPQHF. The J gene is TRBJ1-5, the V gene TRBV28; D is ambiguous. The CDR3 is made up of 13 amino acids. The V end lost 5 bases, the J end lost 5 bases, and 10 bases lay between the germline ends. CDR1 and CDR2 from the germline V gene are MDHEN and SYDVKM.

Only a few counts were recorded for this clonotype. This chain joins TRBV10-2 and TRBJ1-6, with D unclear. This CDR3 is 13 amino acids long. Germline V gene sequence: CDR1 WSHSY, CDR2 SAAADI. Trimming removed 4 bases from V and 5 bases from J, with 6 bases in between. The CDR3 DNA follows: TGCGCCAGCAGTGGCGTGAATAATTCACCCCTCCACTTT. Its translation is CASSGVNNSPLHF.

Only a few counts were recorded for this clonotype. The genes are TRBV9 and TRBJ1-1; 7 bases map to TRBD1. CDR3 length: 12 residues. Trimming at V came to 5 bases and at J to 11 bases, leaving 9 bases not matched to a gene. The germline V gene has CDR1 SGDLS and CDR2 YYNGEE. The CDR3 nucleotides read TGTGCCAGCAGTCTTAACAGGGGAAAGGCTTTCTTT. It encodes CASSLNRGKAFF. The full variable domain, with the rest looked up from reference TRBV9 and TRBJ1-1, is DSGVTQTPKHLITATGQRVTLRCSPRSGDLSVYWYQQSLDQGLQFLIQYYNGEERAKGNILERFSAQQFPDLHSELNLSSLELGDSALYFCASSLNRGKAFFGQGTRLTVV.

CDR3 in DNA: TGTGCCGGGGGAGGAGGATTAGAGGAGACCCAGTACTTC. It encodes CAGGGGLEETQYF. The V call is TRBV2, the J call TRBJ2-5; D is possibly TRBD2 (6 bases). CDR3 length equals 13 residues. Germline V gives CDR1 SNHLY, CDR2 FYNNEI. The V gene lost 11 bases and the J gene lost 5 bases, with 18 bases spanning the gap.

This clonotype was found a few times. This chain uses TRBV12-3 or TRBV12-4 with TRBJ2-5; TRBD2 matches 8 bases. The V segment lost 5 bases and the J segment 5 bases; nucleotides outside the gene matches: 10. The CDR3 is 15 amino acids. Written as DNA, the CDR3 is TGTGCCAGCAGTACCGGGGGGGCCAGGGAGGAGACCCAGTACTTC. Amino acids: CASSTGGAREETQYF.

This clonotype was counted between two and nine times. The chain carries TRBV12-3 or TRBV12-4 and TRBJ1-3; no definite D call. V lost 6 bases and J lost 3, with 15 bases in between. The CDR3 covers 15 residues. This CDR3 is CASSPSEKRGNTIYF. Written as DNA, the CDR3 is TGTGCCAGCAGCCCGAGTGAAAAACGTGGAAACACCATATATTTT.